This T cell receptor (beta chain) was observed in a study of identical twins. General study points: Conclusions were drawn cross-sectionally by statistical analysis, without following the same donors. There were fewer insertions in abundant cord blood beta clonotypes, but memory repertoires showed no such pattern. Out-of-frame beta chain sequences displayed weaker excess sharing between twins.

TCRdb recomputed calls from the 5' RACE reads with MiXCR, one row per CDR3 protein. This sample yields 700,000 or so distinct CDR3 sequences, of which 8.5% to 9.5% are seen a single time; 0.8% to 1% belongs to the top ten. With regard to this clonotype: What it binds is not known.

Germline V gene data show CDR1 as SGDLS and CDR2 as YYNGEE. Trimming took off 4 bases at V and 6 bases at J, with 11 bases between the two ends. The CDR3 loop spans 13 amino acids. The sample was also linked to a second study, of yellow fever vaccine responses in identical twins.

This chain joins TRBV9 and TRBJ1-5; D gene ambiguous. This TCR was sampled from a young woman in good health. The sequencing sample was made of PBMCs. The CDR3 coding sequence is TGTGCCAGCAGCCCCGTGGCGGGTCAGCCCCAGCATTTT. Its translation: CASSPVAGQPQHF.